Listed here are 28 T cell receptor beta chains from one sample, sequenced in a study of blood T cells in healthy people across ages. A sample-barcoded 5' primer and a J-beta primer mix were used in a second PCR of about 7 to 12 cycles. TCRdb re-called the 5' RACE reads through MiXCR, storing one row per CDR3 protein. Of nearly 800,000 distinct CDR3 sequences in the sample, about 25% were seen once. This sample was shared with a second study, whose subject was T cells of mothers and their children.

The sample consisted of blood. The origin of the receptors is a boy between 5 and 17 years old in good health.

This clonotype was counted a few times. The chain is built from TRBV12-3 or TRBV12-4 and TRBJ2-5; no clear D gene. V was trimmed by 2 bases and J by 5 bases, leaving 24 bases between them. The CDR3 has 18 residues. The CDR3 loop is CASSLWPPSTEARETQYF. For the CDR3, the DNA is TGTGCCAGCAGTTTATGGCCCCCGTCCACTGAAGCCCGGGAGACCCAGTACTTC.

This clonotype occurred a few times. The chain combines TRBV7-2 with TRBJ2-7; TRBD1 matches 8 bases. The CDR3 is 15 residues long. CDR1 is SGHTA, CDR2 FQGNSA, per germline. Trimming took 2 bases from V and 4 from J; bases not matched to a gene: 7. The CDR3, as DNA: TGTGCCAGCAGCTTACCCGGACAGGGCTGGTACGAGCAGTACTTC. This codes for CASSLPGQGWYEQYF.

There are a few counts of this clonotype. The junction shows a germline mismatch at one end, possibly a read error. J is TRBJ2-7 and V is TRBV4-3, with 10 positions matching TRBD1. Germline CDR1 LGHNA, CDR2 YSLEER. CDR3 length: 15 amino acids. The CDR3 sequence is CASSQERDRGDGQYF. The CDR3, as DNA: TGCGCCAGCAGTCAAGAAAGGGACAGGGGCGACGGGCAGTACTTC.

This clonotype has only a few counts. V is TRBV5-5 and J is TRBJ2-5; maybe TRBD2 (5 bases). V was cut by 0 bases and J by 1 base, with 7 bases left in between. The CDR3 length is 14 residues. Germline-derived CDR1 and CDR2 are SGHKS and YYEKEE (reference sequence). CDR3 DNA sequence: TGTGCCAGCAGCTTGGAGACTATCCAAGAGACCCAGTACTTC. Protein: CASSLETIQETQYF.

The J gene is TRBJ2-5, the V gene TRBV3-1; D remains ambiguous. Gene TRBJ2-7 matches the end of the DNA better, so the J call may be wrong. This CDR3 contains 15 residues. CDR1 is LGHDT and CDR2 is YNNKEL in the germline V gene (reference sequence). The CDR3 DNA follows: TGTGCCAGCAGCCAAGTCGAGCAGGCCCCCTACGAGCAGTACTTC. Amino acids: CASSQVEQAPYEQYF.

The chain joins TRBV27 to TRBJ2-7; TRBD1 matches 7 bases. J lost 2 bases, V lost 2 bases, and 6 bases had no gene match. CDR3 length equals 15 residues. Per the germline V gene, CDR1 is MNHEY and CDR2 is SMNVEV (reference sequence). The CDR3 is CASSLNRGRTYEQYF. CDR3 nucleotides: TGTGCCAGCAGTTTAAACAGGGGTCGGACCTACGAGCAGTACTTC.

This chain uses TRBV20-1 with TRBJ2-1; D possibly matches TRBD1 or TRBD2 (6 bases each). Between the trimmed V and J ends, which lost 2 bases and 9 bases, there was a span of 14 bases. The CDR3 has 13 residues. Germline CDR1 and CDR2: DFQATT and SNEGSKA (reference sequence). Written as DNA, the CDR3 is TGCAGTGCTAGACCGGGGGCACCTGGTGAGCAGTTCTTC. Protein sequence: CSARPGAPGEQFF.

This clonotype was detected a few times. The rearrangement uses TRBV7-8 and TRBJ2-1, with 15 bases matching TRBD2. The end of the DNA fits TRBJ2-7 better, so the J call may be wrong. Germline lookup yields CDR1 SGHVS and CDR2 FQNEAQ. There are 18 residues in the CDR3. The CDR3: CASSSTGTSGRYIYEQYF. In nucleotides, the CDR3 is TGTGCCAGCAGCTCTACCGGGACTAGCGGGAGGTACATCTACGAGCAGTACTTC.

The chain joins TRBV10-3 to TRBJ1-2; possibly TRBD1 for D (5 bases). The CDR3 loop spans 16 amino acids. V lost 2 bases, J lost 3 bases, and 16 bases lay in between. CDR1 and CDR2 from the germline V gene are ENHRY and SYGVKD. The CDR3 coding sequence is TGTGCCATCAGTGAGCTCCCCAGGGTGGTAGACTATGGCTACACCTTC. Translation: CAISELPRVVDYGYTF.

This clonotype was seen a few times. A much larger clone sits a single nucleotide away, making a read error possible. CDR3 loop: CASITSGSYNEQFF. The CDR3 DNA follows: TGTGCCAGCATCACTAGCGGGAGCTACAATGAGCAGTTCTTC. The J gene is TRBJ2-1, the V gene TRBV6-2 or TRBV6-3; 11 bases fit TRBD2. This CDR3 has 14 residues. Germline-derived CDR1 and CDR2 are MNHEY and SVGEGT. Trimming removed 7 bases from V and 3 bases from J; junction bases left unmatched: 2.

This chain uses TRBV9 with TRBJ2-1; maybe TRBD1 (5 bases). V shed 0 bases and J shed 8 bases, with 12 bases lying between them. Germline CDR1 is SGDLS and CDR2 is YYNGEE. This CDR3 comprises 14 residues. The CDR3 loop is CASSVALGADEQFF. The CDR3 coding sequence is TGTGCCAGCAGCGTAGCTTTAGGGGCAGATGAGCAGTTCTTC.

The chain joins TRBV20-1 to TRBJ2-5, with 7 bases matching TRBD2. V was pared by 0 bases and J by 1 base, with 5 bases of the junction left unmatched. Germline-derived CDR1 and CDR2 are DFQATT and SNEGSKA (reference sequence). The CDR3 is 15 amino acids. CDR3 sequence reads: CSARDFPSGQETQYF. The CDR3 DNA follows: TGCAGTGCTAGAGATTTCCCTAGCGGCCAAGAGACCCAGTACTTC.

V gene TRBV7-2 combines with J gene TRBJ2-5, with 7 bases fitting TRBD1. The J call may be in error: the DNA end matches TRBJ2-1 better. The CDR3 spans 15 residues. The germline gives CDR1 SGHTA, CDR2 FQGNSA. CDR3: CASSLGTAPRIEQFF. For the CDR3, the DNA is TGTGCCAGCAGCCTAGGGACAGCCCCCCGGATTGAGCAGTTCTTC.

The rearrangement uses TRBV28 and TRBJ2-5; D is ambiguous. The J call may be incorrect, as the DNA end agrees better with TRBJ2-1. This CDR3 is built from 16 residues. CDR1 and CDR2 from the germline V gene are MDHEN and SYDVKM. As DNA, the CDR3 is TGTGCCAGCAGTTGCCCTCCCCAAAAACCCAACAATGAGCAGTTCTTC. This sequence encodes CASSCPPQKPNNEQFF.

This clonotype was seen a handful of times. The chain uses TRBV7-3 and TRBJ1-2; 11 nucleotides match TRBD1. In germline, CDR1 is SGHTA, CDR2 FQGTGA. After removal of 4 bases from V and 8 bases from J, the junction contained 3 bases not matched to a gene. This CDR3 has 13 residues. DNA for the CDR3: TGTGCCAGCAGCTACGGGACAGGGGGAGGCTACACCTTC. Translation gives CASSYGTGGGYTF.

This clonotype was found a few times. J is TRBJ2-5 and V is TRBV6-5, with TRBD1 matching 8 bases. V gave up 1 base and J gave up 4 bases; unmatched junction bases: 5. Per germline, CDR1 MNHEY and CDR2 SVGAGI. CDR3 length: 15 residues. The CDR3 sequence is CASSYYPTGAETQYF. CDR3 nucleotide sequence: TGTGCCAGCAGTTACTACCCGACAGGGGCAGAGACCCAGTACTTC.

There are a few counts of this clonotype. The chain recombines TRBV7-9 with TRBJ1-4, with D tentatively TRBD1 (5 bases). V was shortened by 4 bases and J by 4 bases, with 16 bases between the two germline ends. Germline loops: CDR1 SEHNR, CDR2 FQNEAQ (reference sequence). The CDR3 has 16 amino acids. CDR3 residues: CASSWGQGPLNEKLFF. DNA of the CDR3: TGTGCCAGCAGCTGGGGCCAGGGACCCCTTAATGAAAAACTGTTTTTT.

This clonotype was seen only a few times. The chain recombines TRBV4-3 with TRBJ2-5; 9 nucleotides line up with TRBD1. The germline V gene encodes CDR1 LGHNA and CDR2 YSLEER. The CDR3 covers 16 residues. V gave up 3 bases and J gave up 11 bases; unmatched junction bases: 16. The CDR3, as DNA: TGCGCCAGCAGCCACGTCCCGGGACAGGGAGCGGTGGAGCAGTACTTC. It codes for CASSHVPGQGAVEQYF.

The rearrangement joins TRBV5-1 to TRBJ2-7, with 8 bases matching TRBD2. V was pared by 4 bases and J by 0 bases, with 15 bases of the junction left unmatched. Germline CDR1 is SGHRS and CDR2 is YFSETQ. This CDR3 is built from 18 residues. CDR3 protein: CASSIHGQRETGSYEQYF. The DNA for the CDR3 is TGCGCCAGCAGCATCCATGGCCAGCGGGAGACGGGCTCCTACGAGCAGTACTTC.

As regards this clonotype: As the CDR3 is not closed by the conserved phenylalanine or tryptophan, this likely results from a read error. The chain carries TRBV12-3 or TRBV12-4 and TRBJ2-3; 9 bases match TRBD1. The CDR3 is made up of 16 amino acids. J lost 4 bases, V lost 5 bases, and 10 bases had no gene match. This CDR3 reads CASSRWDRAGADTQYS. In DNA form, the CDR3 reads TGTGCCAGCAGTCGATGGGACAGGGCTGGCGCAGATACGCAGTATTCT.

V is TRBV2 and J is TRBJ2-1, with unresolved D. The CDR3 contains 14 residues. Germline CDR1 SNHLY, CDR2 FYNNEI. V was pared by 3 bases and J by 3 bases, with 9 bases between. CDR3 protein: CASSDSRYYNEQFF. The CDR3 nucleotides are TGTGCCAGCAGTGACAGTCGGTACTACAATGAGCAGTTCTTC. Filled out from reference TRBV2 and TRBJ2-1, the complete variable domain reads EPEVTQTPSHQVTQMGQEVILRCVPISNHLYFYWYRQILGQKVEFLVSFYNNEISEKSEIFDDQFSVERPDGSNFTLKIRSTKLEDSAMYFCASSDSRYYNEQFFGPGTRLTVL.

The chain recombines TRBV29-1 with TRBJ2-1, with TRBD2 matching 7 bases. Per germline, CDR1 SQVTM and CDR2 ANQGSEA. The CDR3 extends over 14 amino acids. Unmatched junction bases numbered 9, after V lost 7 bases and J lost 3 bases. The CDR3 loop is CSAEGLADYNEQFF. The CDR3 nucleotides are TGCAGCGCAGAGGGTCTAGCGGACTACAATGAGCAGTTCTTC.

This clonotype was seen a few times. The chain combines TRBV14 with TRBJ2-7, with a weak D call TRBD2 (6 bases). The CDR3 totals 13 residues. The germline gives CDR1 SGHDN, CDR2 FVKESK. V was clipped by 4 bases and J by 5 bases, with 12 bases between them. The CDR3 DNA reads TGTGCCAGCAGCCCCCTGGGACTCCACGAGCAGTACTTC. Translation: CASSPLGLHEQYF. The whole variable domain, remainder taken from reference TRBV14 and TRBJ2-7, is EAGVTQFPSHSVIEKGQTVTLRCDPISGHDNLYWYRRVMGKEIKFLLHFVKESKQDESGMPNNRFLAERTGGTYSTLKVQPAELEDSGVYFCASSPLGLHEQYFGPGTRLTVT.

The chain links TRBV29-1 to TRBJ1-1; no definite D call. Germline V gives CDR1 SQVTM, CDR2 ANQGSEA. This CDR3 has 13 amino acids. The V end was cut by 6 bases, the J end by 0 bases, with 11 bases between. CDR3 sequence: CSVMRSMNTEAFF. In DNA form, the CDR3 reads TGCAGCGTGATGAGATCTATGAACACTGAAGCTTTCTTT.

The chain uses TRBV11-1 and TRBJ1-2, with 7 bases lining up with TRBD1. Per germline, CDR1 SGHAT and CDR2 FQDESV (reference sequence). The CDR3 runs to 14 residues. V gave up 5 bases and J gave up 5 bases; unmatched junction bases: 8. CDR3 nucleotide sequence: TGTGCCAGCAGCCTAGGGGGCGCGTATTATGGCTACACCTTC. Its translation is CASSLGGAYYGYTF.

The CDR3 here is CASSQLHGTSGRVSTDTQYF. The CDR3, as DNA: TGTGCCAGCAGCCAACTCCACGGGACTAGCGGGAGGGTTAGCACAGATACGCAGTATTTT. The chain employs TRBV4-2 and TRBJ2-3; the match to TRBD2 covers 16 bases. Germline V gives CDR1 LGHNA, CDR2 YNFKEQ. V gave up 2 bases and J gave up 0 bases; unmatched junction bases: 8. This CDR3 has 20 residues.

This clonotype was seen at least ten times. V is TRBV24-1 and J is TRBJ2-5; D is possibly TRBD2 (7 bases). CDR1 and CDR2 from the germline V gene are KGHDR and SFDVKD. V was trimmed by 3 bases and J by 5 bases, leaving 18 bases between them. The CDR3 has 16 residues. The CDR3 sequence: CATSDGGRESVETQYF. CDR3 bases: TGTGCCACCAGTGATGGGGGGCGGGAGTCGGTGGAGACCCAGTACTTC.

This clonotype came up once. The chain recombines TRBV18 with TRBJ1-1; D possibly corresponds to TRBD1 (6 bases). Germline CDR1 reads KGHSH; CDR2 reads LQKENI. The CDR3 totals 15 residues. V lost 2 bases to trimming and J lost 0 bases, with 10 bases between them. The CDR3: CASSPDRFVNTEAFF. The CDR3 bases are TGTGCCAGCTCACCAGACAGGTTTGTGAACACTGAAGCTTTCTTT.